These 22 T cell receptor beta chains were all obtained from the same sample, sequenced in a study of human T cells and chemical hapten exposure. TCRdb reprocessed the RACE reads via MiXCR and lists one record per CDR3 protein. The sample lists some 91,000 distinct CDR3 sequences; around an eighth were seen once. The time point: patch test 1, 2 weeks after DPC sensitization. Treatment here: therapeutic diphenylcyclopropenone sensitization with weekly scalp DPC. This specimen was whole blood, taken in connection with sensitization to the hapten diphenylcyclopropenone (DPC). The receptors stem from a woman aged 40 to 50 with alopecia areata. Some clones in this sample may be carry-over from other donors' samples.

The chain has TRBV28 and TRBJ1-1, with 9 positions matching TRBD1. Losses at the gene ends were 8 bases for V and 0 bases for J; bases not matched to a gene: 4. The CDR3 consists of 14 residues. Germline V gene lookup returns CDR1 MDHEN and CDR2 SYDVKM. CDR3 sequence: CASGTGSMNTEAFF. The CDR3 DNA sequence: TGTGCCAGCGGGACAGGGTCGATGAACACTGAAGCTTTCTTT. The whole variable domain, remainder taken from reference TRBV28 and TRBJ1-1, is DVKVTQSSRYLVKRTGEKVFLECVQDMDHENMFWYRQDPGLGLRLIYFSYDVKMKEKGDIPEGYSVSREKKERFSLILESASTNQTSMYLCASGTGSMNTEAFFGQGTRLTVV.

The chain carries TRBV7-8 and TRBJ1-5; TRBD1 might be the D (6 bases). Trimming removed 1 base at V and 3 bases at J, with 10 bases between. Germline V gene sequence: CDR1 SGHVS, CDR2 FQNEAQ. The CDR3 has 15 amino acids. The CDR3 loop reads CASSLGQAFNQPQHF. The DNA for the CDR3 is TGTGCCAGCAGCTTAGGACAGGCCTTCAATCAGCCCCAGCATTTT. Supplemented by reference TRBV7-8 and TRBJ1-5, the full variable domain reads GAGVSQSPRYKVAKRGQDVALRCDPISGHVSLFWYQQALGQGPEFLTYFQNEAQLDKSGLPSDRFFAERPEGSVSTLKIQRTQQEDSAVYLCASSLGQAFNQPQHFGDGTRLSIL.

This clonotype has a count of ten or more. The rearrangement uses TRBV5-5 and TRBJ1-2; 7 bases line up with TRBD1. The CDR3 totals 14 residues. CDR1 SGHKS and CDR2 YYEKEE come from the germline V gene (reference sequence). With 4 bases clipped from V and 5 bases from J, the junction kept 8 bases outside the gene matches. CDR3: CASSPGTAHYGYTF. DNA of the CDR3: TGTGCCAGCAGCCCGGGGACAGCTCATTATGGCTACACCTTC.

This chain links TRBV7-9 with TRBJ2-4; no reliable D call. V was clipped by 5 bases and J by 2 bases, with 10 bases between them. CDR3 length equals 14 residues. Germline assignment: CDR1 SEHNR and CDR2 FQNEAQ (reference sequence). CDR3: CASSISGSKNIQYF. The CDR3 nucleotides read TGTGCCAGCAGCATCTCCGGGTCCAAAAACATTCAGTACTTC.

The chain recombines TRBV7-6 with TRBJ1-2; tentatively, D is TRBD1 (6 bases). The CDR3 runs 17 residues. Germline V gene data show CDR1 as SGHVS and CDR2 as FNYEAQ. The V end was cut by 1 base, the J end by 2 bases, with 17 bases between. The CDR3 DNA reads TGTGCCAGCAGCTTAGGAATTCAGGGGAATTCAAACTATGGCTACACCTTC. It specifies CASSLGIQGNSNYGYTF.

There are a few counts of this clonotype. In DNA, the CDR3 is TGTGCCAGCAGCGGAGGGACTAACGAGCAGTACTTC. Translation: CASSGGTNEQYF. The genes are TRBV7-8 and TRBJ2-7; 7 bases agree with TRBD2. V shed 5 bases, J shed 5 bases, and the junction held 3 bases outside the gene matches. This CDR3 has 12 residues. Germline assignment: CDR1 SGHVS and CDR2 FQNEAQ.

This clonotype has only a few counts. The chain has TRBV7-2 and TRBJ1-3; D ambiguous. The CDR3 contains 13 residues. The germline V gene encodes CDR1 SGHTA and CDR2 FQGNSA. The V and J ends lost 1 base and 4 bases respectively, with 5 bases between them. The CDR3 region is CASSLDPGNTIYF. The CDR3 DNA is TGTGCCAGCAGCTTAGACCCCGGAAACACCATATATTTT.

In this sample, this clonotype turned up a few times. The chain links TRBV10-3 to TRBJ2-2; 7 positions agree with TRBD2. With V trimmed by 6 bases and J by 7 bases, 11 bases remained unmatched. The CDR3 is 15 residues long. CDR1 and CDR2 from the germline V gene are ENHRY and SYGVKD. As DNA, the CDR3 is TGTGCCATCAGAGGGCAGACTAGCCGCATCGGGGAGCTGTTTTTT. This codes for CAIRGQTSRIGELFF.

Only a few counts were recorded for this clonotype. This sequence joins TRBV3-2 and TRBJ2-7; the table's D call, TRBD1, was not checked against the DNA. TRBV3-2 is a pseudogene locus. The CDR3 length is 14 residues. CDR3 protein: CASSQAGRVYEQYF. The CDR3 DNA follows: TGTGCCAGCAGCCAAGCGGGCAGGGTCTACGAGCAGTACTTC.

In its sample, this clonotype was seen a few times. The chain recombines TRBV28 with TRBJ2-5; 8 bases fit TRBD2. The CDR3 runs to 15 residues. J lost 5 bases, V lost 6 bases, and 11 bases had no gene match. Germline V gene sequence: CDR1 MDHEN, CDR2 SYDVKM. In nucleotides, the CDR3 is TGTGCCAGCAGCCCCCCCGGACTAGCTCGCGAGACCCAGTACTTC. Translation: CASSPPGLARETQYF.

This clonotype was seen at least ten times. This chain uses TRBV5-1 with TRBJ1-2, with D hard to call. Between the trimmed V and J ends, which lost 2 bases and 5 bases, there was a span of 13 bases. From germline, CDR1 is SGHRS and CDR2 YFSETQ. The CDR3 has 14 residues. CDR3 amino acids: CASSFPAARYGYTF. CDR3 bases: TGCGCCAGCAGCTTTCCAGCAGCGCGGTATGGCTACACCTTC.

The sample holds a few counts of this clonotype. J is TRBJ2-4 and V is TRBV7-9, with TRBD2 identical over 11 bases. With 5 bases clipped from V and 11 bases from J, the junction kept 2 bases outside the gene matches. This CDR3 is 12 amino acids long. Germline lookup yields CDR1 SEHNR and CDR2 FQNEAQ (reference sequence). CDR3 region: CASSGTSGLQYF. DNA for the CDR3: TGTGCCAGCAGCGGGACTAGCGGTCTTCAGTACTTC.

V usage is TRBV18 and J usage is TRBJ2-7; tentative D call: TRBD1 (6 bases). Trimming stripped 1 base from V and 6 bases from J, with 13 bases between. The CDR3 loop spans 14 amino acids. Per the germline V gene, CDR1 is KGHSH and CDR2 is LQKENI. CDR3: CASSPLTGPREQYF. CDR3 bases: TGTGCCAGCTCACCACTGACAGGACCTCGCGAGCAGTACTTC. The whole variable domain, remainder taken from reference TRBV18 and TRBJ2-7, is NAGVMQNPRHLVRRRGQEARLRCSPMKGHSHVYWYRQLPEEGLKFMVYLQKENIIDESGMPKERFSAEFPKEGPSILRIQQVVRGDSAAYFCASSPLTGPREQYFGPGTRLTVT.

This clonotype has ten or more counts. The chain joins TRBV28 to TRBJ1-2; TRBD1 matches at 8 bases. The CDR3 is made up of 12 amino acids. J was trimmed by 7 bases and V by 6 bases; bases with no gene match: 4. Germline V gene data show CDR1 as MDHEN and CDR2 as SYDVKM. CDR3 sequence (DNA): TGTGCCAGCAGCCCCGACAGGGGTGGCTACACCTTC. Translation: CASSPDRGGYTF.

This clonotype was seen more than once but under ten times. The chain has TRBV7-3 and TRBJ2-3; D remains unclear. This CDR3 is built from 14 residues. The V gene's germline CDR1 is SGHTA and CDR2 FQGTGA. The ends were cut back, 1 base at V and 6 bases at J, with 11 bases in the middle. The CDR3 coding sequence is TGTGCCAGCAGCTTAATGGGGTCAGAGGATACGCAGTATTTT. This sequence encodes CASSLMGSEDTQYF.

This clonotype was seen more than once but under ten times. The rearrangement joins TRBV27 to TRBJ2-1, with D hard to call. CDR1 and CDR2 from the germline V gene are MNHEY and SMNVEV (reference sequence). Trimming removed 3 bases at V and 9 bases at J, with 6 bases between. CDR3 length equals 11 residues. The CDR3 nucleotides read TGTGCCAGCAGTTTTAGGGCTGAGCAGTTCTTC. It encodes CASSFRAEQFF.

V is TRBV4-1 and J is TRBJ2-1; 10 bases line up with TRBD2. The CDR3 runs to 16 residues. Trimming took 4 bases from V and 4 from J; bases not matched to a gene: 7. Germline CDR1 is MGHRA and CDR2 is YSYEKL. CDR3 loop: CASSRYGLAEYNEQFF. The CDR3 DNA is TGCGCCAGCAGCCGATATGGACTAGCGGAGTACAATGAGCAGTTCTTC.

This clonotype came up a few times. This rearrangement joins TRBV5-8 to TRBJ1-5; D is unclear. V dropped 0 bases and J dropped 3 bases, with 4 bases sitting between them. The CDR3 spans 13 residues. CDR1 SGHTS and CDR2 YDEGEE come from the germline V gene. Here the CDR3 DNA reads TGTGCCAGCAGCTTGGACAACAATCAGCCCCAGCATTTT. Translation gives CASSLDNNQPQHF.

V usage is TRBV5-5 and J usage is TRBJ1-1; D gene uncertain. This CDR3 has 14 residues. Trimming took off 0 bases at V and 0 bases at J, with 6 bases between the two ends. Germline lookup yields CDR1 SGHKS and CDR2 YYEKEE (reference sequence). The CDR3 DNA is TGTGCCAGCAGCTTGGACGTGTTGAACACTGAAGCTTTCTTT. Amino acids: CASSLDVLNTEAFF.

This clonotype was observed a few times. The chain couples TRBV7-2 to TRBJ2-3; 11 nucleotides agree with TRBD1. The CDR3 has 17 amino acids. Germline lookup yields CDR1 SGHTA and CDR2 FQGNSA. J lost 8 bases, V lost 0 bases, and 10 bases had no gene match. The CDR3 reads CASSLASGQGAQSTQYF. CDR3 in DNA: TGTGCCAGCAGCTTAGCTTCTGGACAGGGGGCGCAGAGTACGCAGTATTTT. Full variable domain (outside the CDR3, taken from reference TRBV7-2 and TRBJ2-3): GAGVSQSPSNKVTEKGKDVELRCDPISGHTALYWYRQSLGQGLEFLIYFQGNSAPDKSGLPSDRFSAERTGGSVSTLTIQRTQQEDSAVYLCASSLASGQGAQSTQYFGPGTRLTVL.

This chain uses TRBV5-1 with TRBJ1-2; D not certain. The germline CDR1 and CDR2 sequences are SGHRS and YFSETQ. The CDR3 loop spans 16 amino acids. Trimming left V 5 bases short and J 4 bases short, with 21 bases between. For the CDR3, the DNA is TGCGCCAGCAGGCAGGATCCAGGAGGTATTGGCTATGGCTACACCTTC. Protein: CASRQDPGGIGYGYTF.

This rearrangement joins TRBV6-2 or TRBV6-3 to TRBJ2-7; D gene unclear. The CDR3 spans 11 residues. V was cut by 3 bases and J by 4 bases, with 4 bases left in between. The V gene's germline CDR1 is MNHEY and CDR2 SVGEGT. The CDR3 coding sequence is TGTGCCAGCAGTTATCTTTACGAGCAGTACTTC. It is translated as CASSYLYEQYF.